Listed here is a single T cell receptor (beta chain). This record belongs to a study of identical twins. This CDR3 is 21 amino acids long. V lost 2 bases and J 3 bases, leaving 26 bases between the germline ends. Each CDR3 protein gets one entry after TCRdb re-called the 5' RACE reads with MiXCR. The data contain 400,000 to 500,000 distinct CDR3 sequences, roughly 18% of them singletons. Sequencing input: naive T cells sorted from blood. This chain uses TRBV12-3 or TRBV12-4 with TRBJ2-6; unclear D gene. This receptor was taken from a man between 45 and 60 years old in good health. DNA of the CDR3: TGTGCCAGCAGTTTATCTTCGCCCTCGGGCCTTAGGTGGTTTGGGGCCAACGTCCTGACTTTC. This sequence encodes CASSLSSPSGLRWFGANVLTF.